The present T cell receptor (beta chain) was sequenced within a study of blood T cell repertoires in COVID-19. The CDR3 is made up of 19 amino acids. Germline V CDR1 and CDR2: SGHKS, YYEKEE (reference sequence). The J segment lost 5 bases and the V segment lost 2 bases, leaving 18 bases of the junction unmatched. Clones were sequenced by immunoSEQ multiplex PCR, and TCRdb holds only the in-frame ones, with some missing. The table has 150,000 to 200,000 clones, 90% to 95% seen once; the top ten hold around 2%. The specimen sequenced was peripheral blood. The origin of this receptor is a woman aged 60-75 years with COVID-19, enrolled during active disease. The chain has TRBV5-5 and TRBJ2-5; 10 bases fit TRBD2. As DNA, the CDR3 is TGTGCCAGCAGCTTTAAGCGGGGGGGCCGAGAAGCAATGGTCGAGACCCAGTACTTC. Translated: CASSFKRGGREAMVETQYF. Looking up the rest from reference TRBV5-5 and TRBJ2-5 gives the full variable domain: DAGVTQSPTHLIKTRGQQVTLRCSPISGHKSVSWYQQVLGQGPQFIFQYYEKEERGRGNFPDRFSARQFPNYSSELNVNALLLGDSALYLCASSFKRGGREAMVETQYFGPGTRLLVL.